A selection of T cell receptor beta chains follows, all from one sample in a study of blood T cell repertoires in COVID-19. The data were produced by immunoSEQ multiplex PCR, yet TCRdb's version contains in-frame clones alone and is incomplete. The sample has approximately 210,000 clones, less than 95% seen once. Sequencing was carried out using peripheral blood. These receptors came from a man aged 30-40 years with COVID-19, enrolled during active disease. Each CDR3 is given with its conserved first and last residue. Fields, in order: CDR3 protein, CDR3 DNA, clone size, D gene, V gene, J gene. D genes are given only for firm matches. Size is stated for part of the rows, as once, few or many counts, or as a class when the clone is expanded.

CDR3 protein: CASSAQGDNGYTF
CDR3 DNA: TGTGCCAGCTCAGCACAGGGGGATAATGGCTACACCTTC
clone size: NA
D gene: TRBD1
V gene: TRBV18
J gene: TRBJ1-2

CDR3 protein: CASSITAGGHYGYTF
CDR3 DNA: TGTGCCAGTAGTATAACAGCGGGGGGTCACTATGGCTACACCTTC
clone size: NA
D gene: NA
V gene: TRBV19
J gene: TRBJ1-2

CDR3 protein: CASSASWVRYNEQFF
CDR3 DNA: TGCGCCAGCAGCGCCAGCTGGGTGCGGTACAATGAGCAGTTCTTC
clone size: NA
D gene: NA
V gene: TRBV4-1
J gene: TRBJ2-1

CDR3 protein: CASSLPGVPSYEQYF
CDR3 DNA: TGTGCCAGCAGCTTACCCGGGGTGCCGTCCTACGAGCAGTACTTC
clone size: NA
D gene: NA
V gene: TRBV7-9
J gene: TRBJ2-7

CDR3 protein: CASTQDRNTEELFF
CDR3 DNA: TGTGCCAGCACCCAGGACAGGAACACCGAGGAGCTGTTTTTT
clone size: NA
D gene: TRBD1
V gene: TRBV7-2
J gene: TRBJ2-2

CDR3 protein: CASSDGLAEETQYF
CDR3 DNA: TGTGCCAGCAGTGACGGACTAGCGGAAGAGACCCAGTACTTC
clone size: NA
D gene: TRBD2
V gene: TRBV2
J gene: TRBJ2-5

CDR3 protein: CASREQGTIANYGYTF
CDR3 DNA: TGTGCCAGCAGAGAACAGGGTACAATAGCTAACTATGGCTACACCTTC
clone size: NA
D gene: NA
V gene: TRBV6-1
J gene: TRBJ1-2

CDR3 protein: CASSASDSNTEAFF
CDR3 DNA: TGTGCCAGTAGTGCCTCGGACAGTAACACTGAAGCTTTCTTT
clone size: NA
D gene: NA
V gene: TRBV19
J gene: TRBJ1-1

CDR3 protein: CAWKENAGNTIYF
CDR3 DNA: TGTGCCTGGAAGGAGAACGCTGGAAACACCATATATTTT
clone size: NA
D gene: NA
V gene: TRBV30
J gene: TRBJ1-3

CDR3 protein: CASSLWGTGITGELFF
CDR3 DNA: TGTGCCAGCAGTTTATGGGGGACAGGGATAACCGGGGAGCTGTTTTTT
clone size: NA
D gene: TRBD1
V gene: TRBV28
J gene: TRBJ2-2

CDR3 protein: CASSRTSGDIGELFF
CDR3 DNA: TGTGCCAGCAGCCGGACTAGCGGGGATATCGGGGAGCTGTTTTTT
clone size: NA
D gene: TRBD2
V gene: TRBV6-6
J gene: TRBJ2-2

CDR3 protein: CASSVDRGGVSDTQYF
CDR3 DNA: TGTGCCAGCAGCGTAGATAGGGGGGGCGTATCGGATACGCAGTATTTT
clone size: NA
D gene: NA
V gene: TRBV9
J gene: TRBJ2-3

CDR3 protein: CASSLWAGDQETQYF
CDR3 DNA: TGCGCCAGCAGCTTGTGGGCAGGGGACCAAGAGACCCAGTACTTC
clone size: NA
D gene: NA
V gene: TRBV5-1
J gene: TRBJ2-5

CDR3 protein: CASSETEEYYGYTF
CDR3 DNA: TGTGCCAGTAGTGAGACTGAGGAGTACTATGGCTACACCTTC
clone size: NA
D gene: NA
V gene: TRBV19
J gene: TRBJ1-2

CDR3 protein: CASSRTRYDTYGYTF
CDR3 DNA: TGTGCCAGCAGTCGTACGAGATACGATACCTATGGCTACACCTTC
clone size: NA
D gene: NA
V gene: TRBV6-5
J gene: TRBJ1-2

CDR3 protein: CASSGSDGDSNQPQHF
CDR3 DNA: TGTGCCAGCAGCGGCTCAGACGGGGATAGCAATCAGCCCCAGCATTTT
clone size: NA
D gene: NA
V gene: TRBV9
J gene: TRBJ1-5

CDR3 protein: CASSARVTSSEQFF
CDR3 DNA: TGTGCCAGCAGTGCCCGGGTAACATCAAGTGAGCAGTTCTTC
clone size: NA
D gene: NA
V gene: TRBV2
J gene: TRBJ2-1

CDR3 protein: CATTTGMNTEAFF
CDR3 DNA: TGTGCCACCACGACAGGGATGAACACTGAAGCTTTCTTT
clone size: once
D gene: TRBD1
V gene: TRBV10-3
J gene: TRBJ1-1

CDR3 protein: CASSFHSSYEQYF
CDR3 DNA: TGCGCCAGCAGCTTCCACAGTTCCTACGAGCAGTACTTC
clone size: once
D gene: NA
V gene: TRBV5-1
J gene: TRBJ2-7

CDR3 protein: CASSLEQNNSPLHF
CDR3 DNA: TGCGCCAGCAGCTTGGAACAGAATAATTCACCCCTCCACTTT
clone size: NA
D gene: NA
V gene: TRBV5-1
J gene: TRBJ1-6

CDR3 protein: CASSDSPGGHGYTF
CDR3 DNA: TGTGCCAGCAGTGACTCGCCGGGGGGCCATGGCTACACCTTC
clone size: NA
D gene: NA
V gene: TRBV6-4
J gene: TRBJ1-2

CDR3 protein: CASTNPGTSGGASYNEQFF
CDR3 DNA: TGTGCCAGCACTAACCCCGGGACTAGCGGGGGGGCCTCCTACAATGAGCAGTTCTTC
clone size: NA
D gene: TRBD2
V gene: TRBV2
J gene: TRBJ2-1

CDR3 protein: CASSSPRMGDIKNIQYF
CDR3 DNA: TGTGCCAGCAGCTCCCCCCGTATGGGGGACATCAAAAACATTCAGTACTTC
clone size: NA
D gene: NA
V gene: TRBV5-4
J gene: TRBJ2-4

CDR3 protein: CASSKSRDRGYNEQFF
CDR3 DNA: TGTGCCAGCAGCAAAAGCCGGGACAGGGGCTACAATGAGCAGTTCTTC
clone size: NA
D gene: TRBD1
V gene: TRBV7-3
J gene: TRBJ2-1

CDR3 protein: CASSYGTGVYTGELFF
CDR3 DNA: TGTGCCAGCAGTTATGGGACAGGGGTTTACACCGGGGAGCTGTTTTTT
clone size: NA
D gene: TRBD1
V gene: TRBV6-5
J gene: TRBJ2-2

CDR3 protein: CASSLGVQGSTEAFF
CDR3 DNA: TGTGCCAGCAGCTTAGGGGTACAGGGGAGCACTGAAGCTTTCTTT
clone size: NA
D gene: TRBD1
V gene: TRBV7-6
J gene: TRBJ1-1

CDR3 protein: CASPREGGMTEAFF
CDR3 DNA: TGTGCCAGCCCTAGGGAGGGGGGTATGACTGAAGCTTTCTTT
clone size: NA
D gene: NA
V gene: TRBV2
J gene: TRBJ1-1

CDR3 protein: CSAGGLADTDTQYF
CDR3 DNA: TGCAGTGCTGGTGGACTAGCGGACACAGATACGCAGTATTTT
clone size: NA
D gene: TRBD2
V gene: TRBV20-1
J gene: TRBJ2-3

CDR3 protein: CASSLARGKGEGTGELFF
CDR3 DNA: TGTGCCAGCAGCTTAGCGCGGGGGAAAGGGGAAGGAACCGGGGAGCTGTTTTTT
clone size: NA
D gene: TRBD2
V gene: TRBV7-6
J gene: TRBJ2-2

CDR3 protein: CASSQPGTGSYEQYF
CDR3 DNA: TGTGCCAGCAGCCAACCCGGGACAGGCTCCTACGAGCAGTACTTC
clone size: NA
D gene: TRBD1
V gene: TRBV3-1/TRBV3-2
J gene: TRBJ2-7

CDR3 protein: CATSSAGGREKLFF
CDR3 DNA: TGTGCCACCAGCAGCGCAGGGGGCCGGGAAAAACTGTTTTTT
clone size: NA
D gene: TRBD1
V gene: TRBV15
J gene: TRBJ1-4

CDR3 protein: CASSGTGGAGEKLFF
CDR3 DNA: TGCGCCAGCAGCGGGACAGGGGGCGCTGGGGAAAAACTGTTTTTT
clone size: NA
D gene: TRBD1
V gene: TRBV5-1
J gene: TRBJ1-4

CDR3 protein: CASSQEDSKYGYTF
CDR3 DNA: TGCGCCAGCAGCCAAGAAGACAGCAAGTATGGCTACACCTTC
clone size: NA
D gene: NA
V gene: TRBV4-1
J gene: TRBJ1-2

CDR3 protein: CASSRTAVMNEQFF
CDR3 DNA: TGTGCCAGCAGTCGGACTGCGGTGATGAATGAGCAGTTCTTC
clone size: NA
D gene: NA
V gene: TRBV2
J gene: TRBJ2-1

CDR3 protein: CASSSGQLYNSPLHF
CDR3 DNA: TGTGCCAGCAGTTCGGGACAGCTGTATAATTCACCCCTCCACTTT
clone size: NA
D gene: TRBD1
V gene: TRBV28
J gene: TRBJ1-6

CDR3 protein: CASSLGGLPPETQYF
CDR3 DNA: TGTGCCAGCAGTTTAGGTGGACTCCCCCCAGAGACCCAGTACTTC
clone size: NA
D gene: NA
V gene: TRBV27
J gene: TRBJ2-5

CDR3 protein: CASSHRDRGLKLFF
CDR3 DNA: TGTGCCAGCAGTCACCGGGACAGGGGACTAAAACTGTTTTTT
clone size: NA
D gene: TRBD1
V gene: TRBV6-5
J gene: TRBJ1-4

CDR3 protein: CASSYSTGLNEKLFF
CDR3 DNA: TGTGCCAGCAGTTACTCGACAGGGTTAAATGAAAAACTGTTTTTT
clone size: NA
D gene: TRBD1
V gene: TRBV6-6
J gene: TRBJ1-4

CDR3 protein: CASSKQVRNTEAFF
CDR3 DNA: TGTGCCAGTAGTAAACAGGTGCGGAACACTGAAGCTTTCTTT
clone size: NA
D gene: NA
V gene: TRBV19
J gene: TRBJ1-1

CDR3 protein: CASSQIGQGKADTQYF
CDR3 DNA: TGCGCCAGCAGCCAGATAGGACAGGGAAAGGCAGATACGCAGTATTTT
clone size: NA
D gene: TRBD1
V gene: TRBV4-1
J gene: TRBJ2-3

CDR3 protein: CASSYDSNYGYTF
CDR3 DNA: TGTGCCAGCAGTTATGACAGTAACTATGGCTACACCTTC
clone size: NA
D gene: NA
V gene: TRBV6-6
J gene: TRBJ1-2

CDR3 protein: CASSQADIFSTDTQYF
CDR3 DNA: TGCGCCAGCAGCCAAGCCGACATCTTCAGCACAGATACGCAGTATTTT
clone size: NA
D gene: NA
V gene: TRBV4-1
J gene: TRBJ2-3

CDR3 protein: CAWNRDSNQPQHF
CDR3 DNA: TGTGCCTGGAACAGGGATTCCAATCAGCCCCAGCATTTT
clone size: NA
D gene: NA
V gene: TRBV30
J gene: TRBJ1-5

CDR3 protein: CASSTSTGELFF
CDR3 DNA: TGTGCCAGCAGTACTAGTACCGGGGAGCTGTTTTTT
clone size: NA
D gene: NA
V gene: TRBV6-6
J gene: TRBJ2-2

CDR3 protein: CASSHAQISNYGYTF
CDR3 DNA: TGTGCCAGCAGCCATGCACAGATCTCTAACTATGGCTACACCTTC
clone size: NA
D gene: NA
V gene: TRBV3-1/TRBV3-2
J gene: TRBJ1-2

CDR3 protein: CAWAQGYAQIQETQYF
CDR3 DNA: TGTGCCTGGGCACAGGGTTACGCACAAATTCAAGAGACCCAGTACTTC
clone size: NA
D gene: NA
V gene: TRBV30
J gene: TRBJ2-5

CDR3 protein: CASSEGANTGELFF
CDR3 DNA: TGTGCCAGCAGCGAGGGGGCGAACACCGGGGAGCTGTTTTTT
clone size: few
D gene: NA
V gene: TRBV7-3
J gene: TRBJ2-2

CDR3 protein: CASSPSLSYTF
CDR3 DNA: TGTGCCAGCAGCCCCTCTCTTAGCTACACCTTC
clone size: NA
D gene: NA
V gene: TRBV5-6
J gene: TRBJ1-2

CDR3 protein: CASSLVGEQPQHF
CDR3 DNA: TGCGCCAGCAGCTTGGTAGGGGAACAGCCCCAGCATTTT
clone size: once
D gene: NA
V gene: TRBV5-1
J gene: TRBJ1-5

CDR3 protein: CAIGPGDRGRETQYF
CDR3 DNA: TGTGCCATCGGGCCCGGGGACAGGGGGAGGGAGACCCAGTACTTC
clone size: NA
D gene: TRBD1
V gene: TRBV10-3
J gene: TRBJ2-5

CDR3 protein: CASSPVRVQGQNTEAFF
CDR3 DNA: TGTGCCAGCTCACCAGTCCGAGTCCAGGGCCAGAACACTGAAGCTTTCTTT
clone size: NA
D gene: NA
V gene: TRBV18
J gene: TRBJ1-1

CDR3 protein: CASSLDRGTQYF
CDR3 DNA: TGCGCCAGCAGCTTGGACCGAGGGACCCAGTACTTC
clone size: NA
D gene: NA
V gene: TRBV5-1
J gene: TRBJ2-5

CDR3 protein: CAISAVQGTNTIYF
CDR3 DNA: TGTGCCATCAGTGCGGTTCAGGGGACAAACACCATATATTTT
clone size: NA
D gene: NA
V gene: TRBV10-3
J gene: TRBJ1-3

CDR3 protein: CASSSNPSRRDEQFF
CDR3 DNA: TGTGCCAGCAGCTCCAACCCGTCCCGACGGGATGAGCAGTTCTTC
clone size: NA
D gene: NA
V gene: TRBV7-2
J gene: TRBJ2-1

CDR3 protein: CASSQDNPSRENYGYTF
CDR3 DNA: TGTGCCAGCAGCCAAGATAACCCTTCCAGGGAAAACTATGGCTACACCTTC
clone size: NA
D gene: NA
V gene: TRBV3-1/TRBV3-2
J gene: TRBJ1-2

CDR3 protein: CASSATSGGGLNTQYF
CDR3 DNA: TGTGCCAGCAGCGCCACTAGCGGGGGGGGCCTGAATACGCAGTATTTT
clone size: NA
D gene: TRBD2
V gene: TRBV11-1
J gene: TRBJ2-3

CDR3 protein: CASSLTPGTGDQPQHF
CDR3 DNA: TGTGCCAGTAGTTTGACACCCGGGACAGGGGACCAGCCCCAGCATTTT
clone size: NA
D gene: TRBD1
V gene: TRBV19
J gene: TRBJ1-5

CDR3 protein: CASSQGGAPRSNQPQHF
CDR3 DNA: TGTGCCAGCAGCCAAGGGGGAGCACCAAGGAGCAATCAGCCCCAGCATTTT
clone size: NA
D gene: NA
V gene: TRBV3-1/TRBV3-2
J gene: TRBJ1-5

CDR3 protein: CASSIEGAYQPQHF
CDR3 DNA: TGTGCCAGTAGTATAGAAGGGGCCTATCAGCCCCAGCATTTT
clone size: NA
D gene: NA
V gene: TRBV19
J gene: TRBJ1-5

CDR3 protein: CASSIKGQVSSGANVLTF
CDR3 DNA: TGTGCCAGTAGTATTAAGGGACAGGTCAGCTCTGGGGCCAACGTCCTGACTTTC
clone size: NA
D gene: TRBD1
V gene: TRBV19
J gene: TRBJ2-6